This T cell receptor beta chain comes out of a study of T cell repertoires in cytomegalovirus infection. The wider study: Shared public TCR beta signatures pointed to both CMV infection and a matching HLA type.

The ends were cut back, 0 bases at V and 1 base at J, with 7 bases in the middle. In germline, CDR1 is LGHNA, CDR2 YSLEER. The CDR3 runs to 15 residues. Notes on the study in general: Identification of carriers of CMV plus the relevant HLA was achieved through cumulative public TCR beta family frequency. Ex vivo, HLA-C-restricted CMV-specific TCR beta clonotypes prevailed over the rest of the response.

This clonotype was counted ten times or more. Its antigen is not known. TCRdb fed the reads into MiXCR, producing one record per CDR3 protein. Here the sample spans 250,000 or so distinct CDR3 sequences, 17% being singletons. The TCR was taken from a human donor in good health (CMV status not recorded). Some clones in this sample may be carry-over from other donors' samples. This chain joins TRBV4-3 and TRBJ1-3; D is perhaps TRBD1 (6 bases). Sequencing was performed on CD8+ T cells from PBMCs. Written as DNA, the CDR3 is TGCGCCAGCAGCCAAGAGGGGGCGTCTGGAAACACCATATATTTT. Its translation is CASSQEGASGNTIYF.